This T cell receptor beta chain stems from a study of blood T cell repertoires in COVID-19. Study information: Donors in the United States, Italy and Spain gave samples during acute or convalescent COVID-19.

This clone occurred once. Clones were read by immunoSEQ multiplex PCR, and TCRdb kept only the in-frame ones, dropping some. Among about 140,000 clones listed, about 80% were seen once. The CDR3 is 13 amino acids. Trimming shortened V by 2 bases and J by 2 bases, and 8 bases separated the two germline ends. Germline assignment: CDR1 SGHRS and CDR2 YFSETQ. V is TRBV5-1 and J is TRBJ2-7; TRBD1 is a possible D gene (6 bases). Sequencing was done on a sample of peripheral blood. This clonotype was obtained from a human donor in a cohort sampled during active COVID-19. CDR3 residues: CASSFEGAYEQYF. For the CDR3, the DNA is TGCGCCAGCAGCTTTGAGGGGGCCTACGAGCAGTACTTC.